This T cell receptor (beta chain) appears in the sequencing data of a study of T cell responses to AZD1222 COVID-19 vaccine. Study results and caveats: White British donors predominated, females outnumbered males, and clonal diversity was possibly underestimated. Breadth and depth of Spike-specific TCRs rose after two AZD1222 doses.

The V end lost 2 bases, the J end lost 4 bases, and 9 bases lay between the germline ends. This CDR3 region has 13 residues. Looked up from germline, CDR1 is SGHVS and CDR2 is FNYEAQ. The table came from immunoSEQ multiplex PCR; TCRdb's copy has only in-frame clones and leaves some out. The table has about 120,000 clones, 86% seen once. Second doses that came at about 4 or about 12 weeks were put together. Remarks on this clone: As yet, its antigen is unknown.

The receptor comes from an adult who received the AZD1222 COVID-19 vaccine. The V and J genes are TRBV7-6 and TRBJ2-7; a possible D gene is TRBD1 (5 bases). Material: peripheral blood, obtained 28 days after the second AZD1222 dose. CDR3 residues: CASSLSSGYEQYF. The CDR3 nucleotides read TGTGCCAGCAGCTTAAGTTCAGGGTACGAGCAGTACTTC.